This T cell receptor (beta chain) comes out of a study of shared clonotypes between healthy human individuals. Findings of the study overall: The authors expected sequencing depth to affect clonotype sharing among donors.

At deep level, the assay was performed. Assay used: immunoSEQ multiplex PCR; TCRdb lists only in-frame clones, some missing. Among millions of clones listed, about 93% were seen once. V lost 3 bases and J 5 bases, leaving 19 bases between the germline ends. Germline CDR1 SGHVS, CDR2 FQNEAQ. The CDR3 is 17 amino acids. This clone was counted a single time. Its antigen is still unknown. CD45RO negativity and positive selection for CCR7 defined naive CD8 cells, a population that excluded terminally differentiated effector memory CD45RA+ cells. The source material was naive CD8+ T cells from PBMCs. The origin of this receptor is a man aged 18 to 29 in good health. Some clones in this sample may be carry-over from other donors' samples. V usage is TRBV7-8 and J usage is TRBJ2-2; possible D gene TRBD1, 5 bases. DNA of the CDR3: TGTGCCAGCAGCTTCCCGCCAGGGCTCTTATGGACCGGGGAGCTGTTTTTT. Amino acid sequence: CASSFPPGLLWTGELFF. The whole variable domain, filled in from reference TRBV7-8 and TRBJ2-2, reads GAGVSQSPRYKVAKRGQDVALRCDPISGHVSLFWYQQALGQGPEFLTYFQNEAQLDKSGLPSDRFFAERPEGSVSTLKIQRTQQEDSAVYLCASSFPPGLLWTGELFFGEGSRLTVL.